This TCR beta chain was identified during a study of regulatory T cells in long-lasting Graves disease. The time point denotes: newly diagnosed GD, antithyroid drugs for less than 3 months. Preparation of the TCR library used RNA extracted from PBMCs. CDR3 regions were amplified by Arm-PCR using iRepertoire HTBI primers to build TCR beta libraries. TCRdb itself ran the multiplex PCR reads through MiXCR, one entry per CDR3 protein. Of roughly 500,000 distinct CDR3 sequences in the sample, about 13% are singletons; the top ten hold roughly 10%. This sample was also put to use in a study of T cells in Graves' hyperthyroidism and ophthalmopathy. From that paper: Graves' hyperthyroidism is called stable when ophthalmopathy does not progress within 18 months. Disease duration under 2 months; hyperthyroidism patients were aged 18 to 65. In validation, the model predicted ophthalmopathy. These predictions came a median approximately 6.5 months before onset.

Sequencing was performed on peripheral blood mononuclear cells (PBMCs), taken at new diagnosis, from a patient treated with antithyroid drugs. The sequence was collected from a young man with Graves disease.

CDR3 in amino acids: CASSQEPGEYF. The CDR3 DNA follows: TGTGCCAGCAGCCAAGAGCCAGGGGAGTACTTC. The chain is built from TRBV3-1 and TRBJ2-5; D perhaps matches TRBD1 (6 bases). Trimming removed 0 bases at V and 12 bases at J, with 8 bases between. CDR1 is LGHDT and CDR2 is YNNKEL in the germline V gene (reference sequence). The CDR3 runs to 11 residues.